This T cell receptor (beta chain) was recovered during a study of identical twins. Overall study results and limits: Where beta out-of-frame sequences were concerned, excess twin sharing was weaker. Models, which agreed with sharing between unrelated individuals, nonetheless underestimated the out-of-frame TCR alpha sharing seen in monozygotic twins. Some out-of-frame alpha sequences were shared by twins, and these showed excess low generation probability.

A universal primer site was incorporated via template switching, and the cDNA contained unique molecular identifiers. TCRdb ran MiXCR on the 5' RACE reads and lists one entry per CDR3 protein. The sample lists approximately 490,000 distinct CDR3 sequences, about 20% occurring once. Germline assignment: CDR1 LNHNV and CDR2 YYDKDF (reference sequence). V was trimmed by 6 bases and J by 2 bases, leaving 12 bases between them. The CDR3 has 14 amino acids. Points on this clonotype: Its antigen is not known.

This sample also belongs to another study, concerning yellow fever vaccine responses in identical twins.

The sequence was obtained from a woman younger than 35 in good health. The gene calls are TRBV15 and TRBJ2-3, with D perhaps assigned TRBD1 or TRBD2 (6 bases each). Material for sequencing was CD4+ T cells sorted from blood. In DNA, the CDR3 is TGTGCCACCAGAGGGGGGCCGAACACAGATACGCAGTATTTT. Its protein product is CATRGGPNTDTQYF.